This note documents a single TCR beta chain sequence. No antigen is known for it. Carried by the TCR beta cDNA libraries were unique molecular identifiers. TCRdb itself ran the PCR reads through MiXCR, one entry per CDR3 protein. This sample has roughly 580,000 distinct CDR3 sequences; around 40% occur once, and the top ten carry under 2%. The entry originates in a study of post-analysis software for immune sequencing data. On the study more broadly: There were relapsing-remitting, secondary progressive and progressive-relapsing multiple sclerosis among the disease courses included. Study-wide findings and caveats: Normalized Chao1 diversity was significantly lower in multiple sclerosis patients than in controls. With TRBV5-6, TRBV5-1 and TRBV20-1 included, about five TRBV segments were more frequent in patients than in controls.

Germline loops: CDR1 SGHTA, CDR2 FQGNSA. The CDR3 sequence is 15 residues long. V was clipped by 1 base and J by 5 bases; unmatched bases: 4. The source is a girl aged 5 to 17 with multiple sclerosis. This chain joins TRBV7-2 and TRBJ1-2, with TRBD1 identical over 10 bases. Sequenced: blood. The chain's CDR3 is CASSLGGQGRYGYTF. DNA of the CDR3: TGTGCCAGCAGCTTAGGGGGACAGGGGAGGTATGGCTACACCTTC.